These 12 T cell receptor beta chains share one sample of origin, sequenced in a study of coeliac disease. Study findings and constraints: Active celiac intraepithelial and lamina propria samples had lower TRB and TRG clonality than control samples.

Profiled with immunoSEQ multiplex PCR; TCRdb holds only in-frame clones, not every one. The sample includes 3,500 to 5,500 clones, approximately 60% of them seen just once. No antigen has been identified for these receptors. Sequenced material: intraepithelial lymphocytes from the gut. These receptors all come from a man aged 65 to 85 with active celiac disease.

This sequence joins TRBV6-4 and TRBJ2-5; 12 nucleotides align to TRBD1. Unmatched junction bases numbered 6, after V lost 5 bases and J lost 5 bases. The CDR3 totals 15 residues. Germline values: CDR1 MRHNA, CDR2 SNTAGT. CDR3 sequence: CASSSGTGGGETQYF. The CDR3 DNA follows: TGTGCCAGCAGTAGTGGGACAGGGGGCGGGGAGACCCAGTACTTC.

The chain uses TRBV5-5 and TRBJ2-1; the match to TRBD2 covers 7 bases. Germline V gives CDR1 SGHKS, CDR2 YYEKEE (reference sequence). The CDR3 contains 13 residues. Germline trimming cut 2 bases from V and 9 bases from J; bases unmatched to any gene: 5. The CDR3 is CASSFMWGGEQFF. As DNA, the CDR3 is TGTGCCAGCAGCTTCATGTGGGGGGGTGAGCAGTTCTTC.

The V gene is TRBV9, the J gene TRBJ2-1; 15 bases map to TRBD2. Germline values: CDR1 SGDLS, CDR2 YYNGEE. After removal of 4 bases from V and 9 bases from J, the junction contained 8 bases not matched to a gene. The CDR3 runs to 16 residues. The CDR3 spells CASSSGLAGGAVEQFF. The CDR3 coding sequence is TGTGCCAGCAGCTCGGGACTAGCGGGGGGTGCGGTTGAGCAGTTCTTC.

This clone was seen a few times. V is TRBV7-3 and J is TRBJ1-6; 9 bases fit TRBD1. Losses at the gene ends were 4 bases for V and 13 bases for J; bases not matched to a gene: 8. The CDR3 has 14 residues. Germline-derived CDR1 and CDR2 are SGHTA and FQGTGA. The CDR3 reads CASSSTGGGTPLHF. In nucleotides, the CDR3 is TGTGCCAGCAGCTCCACAGGGGGCGGGACCCCCCTCCACTTT.

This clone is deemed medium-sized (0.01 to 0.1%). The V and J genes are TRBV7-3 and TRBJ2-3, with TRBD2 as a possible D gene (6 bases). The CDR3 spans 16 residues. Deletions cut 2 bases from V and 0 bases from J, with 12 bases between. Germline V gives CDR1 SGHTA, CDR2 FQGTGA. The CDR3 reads CASSLVGGASTDTQYF. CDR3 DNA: TGTGCCAGCAGCTTAGTGGGCGGGGCTAGCACAGATACGCAGTATTTT.

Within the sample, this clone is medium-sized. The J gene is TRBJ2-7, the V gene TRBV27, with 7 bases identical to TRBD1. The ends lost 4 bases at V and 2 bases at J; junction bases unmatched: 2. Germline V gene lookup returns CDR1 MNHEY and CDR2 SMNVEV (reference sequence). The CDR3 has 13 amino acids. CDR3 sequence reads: CASSWGQTYEQYF. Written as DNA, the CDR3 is TGTGCCAGCAGTTGGGGACAGACCTACGAGCAGTACTTC.

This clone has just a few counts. This chain's CDR3 is CASSGTVLNTQYF. CDR3 coding DNA: TGTGCCAGCAGCGGGACAGTCTTAAATACGCAGTATTTT. The chain is built from TRBV28 and TRBJ2-3; 7 bases line up with TRBD1. The CDR3 is 13 amino acids. The germline gives CDR1 MDHEN, CDR2 SYDVKM. Trimming cost V 6 bases and J 7 bases; bases outside gene matches: 7.

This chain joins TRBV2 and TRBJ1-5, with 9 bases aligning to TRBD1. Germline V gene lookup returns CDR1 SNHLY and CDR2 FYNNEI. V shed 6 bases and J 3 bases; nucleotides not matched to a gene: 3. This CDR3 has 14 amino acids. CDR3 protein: CASRGTGNNQPQHF. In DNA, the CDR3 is TGTGCCAGCAGGGGGACAGGGAACAATCAGCCCCAGCATTTT.

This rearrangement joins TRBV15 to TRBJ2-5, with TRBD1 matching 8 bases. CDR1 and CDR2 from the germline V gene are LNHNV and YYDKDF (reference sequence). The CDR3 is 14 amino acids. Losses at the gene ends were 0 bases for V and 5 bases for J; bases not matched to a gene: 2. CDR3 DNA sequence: TGTGCCACCAGCAGAGACAGGGGGCGGGAGACCCAGTACTTC. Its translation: CATSRDRGRETQYF.

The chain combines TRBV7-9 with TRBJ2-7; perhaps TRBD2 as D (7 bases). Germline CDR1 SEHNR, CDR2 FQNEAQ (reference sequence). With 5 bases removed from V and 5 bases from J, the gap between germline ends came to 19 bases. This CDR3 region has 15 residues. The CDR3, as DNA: TGTGCCAGCAGCCCAAGGGGGGGCAGGATGGACGAGCAGTACTTC. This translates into CASSPRGGRMDEQYF.

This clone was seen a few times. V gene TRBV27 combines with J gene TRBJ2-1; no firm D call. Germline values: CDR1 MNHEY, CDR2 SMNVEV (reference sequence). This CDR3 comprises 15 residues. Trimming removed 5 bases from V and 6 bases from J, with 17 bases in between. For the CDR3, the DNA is TGTGCCAGCAGTCCCCTCCCCCTTAGAAGCAATGAGCAGTTCTTC. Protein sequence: CASSPLPLRSNEQFF.

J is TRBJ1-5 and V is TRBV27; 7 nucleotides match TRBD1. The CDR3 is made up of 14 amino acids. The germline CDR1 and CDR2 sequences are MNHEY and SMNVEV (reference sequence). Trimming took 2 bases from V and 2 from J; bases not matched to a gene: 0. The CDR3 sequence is CASSLGTGNQPQHF. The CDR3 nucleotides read TGTGCCAGCAGTTTAGGGACAGGCAATCAGCCCCAGCATTTT.